Following are 14 T cell receptor beta chains from one sample sequenced in a study of graft-versus-host responses after intestinal transplantation. Here immunoSEQ multiplex PCR was the method, and the copy in TCRdb shows in-frame clones only, minus some. Of about 21,000 clones listed, 89% were seen once; the top ten hold 5% to 6.5%. Sample: PBMCs, taken roughly 65 days after intestinal transplantation. These receptors were taken from a human patient who received an intestinal transplant, so some T cells may come from the graft donor.

The chain combines TRBV4-3 with TRBJ2-1; 7 nucleotides align to TRBD1. The junction had 8 bases not matched to a gene; V was cut back by 3 bases and J by 3 bases. The germline V gene encodes CDR1 LGHNA and CDR2 YSLEER. This CDR3 is built from 16 residues. The CDR3 nucleotides read TGCGCCAGCAGCCAGGATAGGGGGCCCAACTACAATGAGCAGTTCTTC. Amino acids: CASSQDRGPNYNEQFF.

CDR3 sequence reads: CASSSGTLNTGELFF. Written as DNA, the CDR3 is TGTGCCAGCAGCTCCGGGACACTGAACACCGGGGAGCTGTTTTTT. The chain links TRBV11-2 to TRBJ2-2; D perhaps matches TRBD1 (6 bases). Germline assignment: CDR1 SGHAT and CDR2 FQNNGV. The germline V and J ends were trimmed by 4 bases and 1 base, with 10 bases remaining between them. The CDR3 consists of 15 residues.

The chain uses TRBV9 and TRBJ2-7; 11 positions match TRBD1. Germline CDR1 is SGDLS and CDR2 is YYNGEE. The CDR3 has 15 residues. V lost 4 bases and J lost 1; bases outside the gene matches: 4. The DNA for the CDR3 is TGTGCCAGCAGCCCGGGACAGGGGGTTTCCTACGAGCAGTACTTC. It specifies CASSPGQGVSYEQYF.

The J gene is TRBJ2-1, the V gene TRBV4-1; D ambiguous. The CDR3 spans 12 residues. The V gene lost 1 base and the J gene lost 5 bases, with 3 bases spanning the gap. Germline CDR1 is MGHRA and CDR2 is YSYEKL. In DNA form, the CDR3 reads TGCGCCAGCAGCCAAGGAGACAATGAGCAGTTCTTC. This codes for CASSQGDNEQFF.

This rearrangement joins TRBV23-1 to TRBJ1-1; D ambiguous. TRBV23-1 is classed as an ORF, of uncertain function. The CDR3 contains 13 residues. Trimming removed 0 bases at V and 1 base at J, with 3 bases between. CDR3 DNA sequence: TGCGCCAGCAGTCAATCACAGAACACTGAAGCTTTCTTT. It translates to CASSQSQNTEAFF.

This clone was detected once. The chain uses TRBV6-1 and TRBJ1-2; D remains unclear. Germline V gene data show CDR1 as MNHNS and CDR2 as SASEGT. V lost 1 base to trimming and J lost 4 bases, with 16 bases between them. The CDR3 has 16 residues. The CDR3 DNA is TGTGCCAGCAGTGAAGTGGCGAAGGGCCCATTCTATGGCTACACCTTC. As protein: CASSEVAKGPFYGYTF.

The chain has TRBV21-1 and TRBJ1-6; the table's D gene call, TRBD1, was not cross checked with the DNA. TRBV21-1 is given as a pseudogene. The CDR3 contains 15 residues. The CDR3 sequence is CASSPHMGRRSPLHF. For the CDR3, the DNA is TGTGCCAGCAGCCCCCACATGGGCCGTCGGTCACCCCTCCACTTT.

This clone was observed a handful of times. This chain links TRBV6-1 with TRBJ2-7; D might be TRBD1 (6 bases). The germline V and J ends were trimmed by 6 bases and 0 bases, with 12 bases remaining between them. The CDR3 is 14 amino acids. Germline CDR1 and CDR2: MNHNS and SASEGT. The CDR3 protein is CASRDTGSSYEQYF. CDR3 nucleotide sequence: TGTGCCAGCAGGGATACAGGGAGCTCCTACGAGCAGTACTTC.

The chain employs TRBV7-9 and TRBJ2-7; 7 positions match TRBD1. The V and J ends lost 4 bases and 1 base, in that order; junction bases with no gene match: 10. The CDR3 has 16 residues. Germline values: CDR1 SEHNR, CDR2 FQNEAQ (reference sequence). This CDR3 is CASSSQAGTDSYEQYF. In nucleotides, the CDR3 is TGTGCCAGCAGCTCCCAAGCCGGGACAGATTCCTACGAGCAGTACTTC.

The chain links TRBV7-8 to TRBJ2-3, with D possibly matching TRBD1 (6 bases). The V and J ends lost 3 bases and 2 bases respectively, with 12 bases between them. Germline CDR1 and CDR2: SGHVS and FQNEAQ. This CDR3 has 15 residues. The CDR3 coding sequence is TGTGCCAGCAGCTTCCCCCGGGACATCACAGATACGCAGTATTTT. Its translation is CASSFPRDITDTQYF.

By proportion, this clone is large. The chain combines TRBV30 with TRBJ1-5; possibly TRBD1 for D (6 bases). The CDR3 runs 16 residues. V gave up 0 bases and J gave up 0 bases, with 12 bases separating them. The germline V gene encodes CDR1 GTSNPN and CDR2 SVGIG (reference sequence). The CDR3: CAWSVQGYYSNQPQHF. Written as DNA, the CDR3 is TGTGCCTGGAGTGTACAGGGATACTATAGCAATCAGCCCCAGCATTTT.

The chain combines TRBV28 with TRBJ1-1; 8 nucleotides match TRBD1. The ends lost 5 bases at V and 1 base at J; junction bases unmatched: 6. Looked up from germline, CDR1 is MDHEN and CDR2 is SYDVKM. The CDR3 length is 15 residues. CDR3 sequence (DNA): TGTGCCAGCAGTCACTTCGGACAGGGGAACACTGAAGCTTTCTTT. It encodes CASSHFGQGNTEAFF.

This rearrangement joins TRBV19 to TRBJ1-5; 8 bases match TRBD1. The CDR3 loop spans 18 amino acids. The trim removed 1 base at V and 4 bases at J, leaving 12 bases unmatched. The germline CDR1 and CDR2 sequences are LNHDA and SQIVND (reference sequence). The CDR3 is CASSIGRDRLYRNQPQHF. For the CDR3, the DNA is TGTGCCAGTAGTATAGGCAGGGACAGGTTATATCGTAATCAGCCCCAGCATTTT.

The chain carries TRBV7-9 and TRBJ2-7, with D perhaps matching TRBD1 or TRBD2 (5 bases each). Trimming shortened V by 4 bases and J by 2 bases, and 18 bases separated the two germline ends. This CDR3 comprises 16 residues. The germline CDR1 and CDR2 sequences are SEHNR and FQNEAQ (reference sequence). The DNA of the CDR3 is TGTGCCAGCAGCTCCCGGGACGCTAGATTCACCTACGAGCAGTACTTC. Encoded protein: CASSSRDARFTYEQYF.